The T cell receptor (beta chain) described here comes from a study of blood T cell repertoires in COVID-19. Germline CDR1 is LNHDA and CDR2 is SQIVND (reference sequence). The CDR3 spans 14 residues. The V and J ends lost 3 bases and 4 bases, in that order; junction bases with no gene match: 3. Some clones are missing from TCRdb's copy, which holds only in-frame ones; the method was immunoSEQ multiplex PCR. This table has 100,000 to 130,000 clones, about nine tenths appearing once. J is TRBJ1-1 and V is TRBV19, with 9 bases identical to TRBD1. Sequenced material: peripheral blood. This sequence was found in a woman in her 30s with acute or convalescent COVID-19. CDR3 in amino acids: CASSIGTGPTEAFF. CDR3 DNA sequence: TGTGCCAGTAGTATCGGGACAGGGCCCACTGAAGCTTTCTTT.